Detailed here is one TCR beta chain. The antigen is undetermined. V lost 5 bases to trimming and J lost 4 bases, with 17 bases between them. Per germline, CDR1 LNHDA and CDR2 SQIVND (reference sequence). The CDR3 is 15 residues long. This sample is drawn from a study of response to subunit inactivated influenza vaccine. Study observations and caveats: Researchers suggested that each seasonal influenza vaccination recruits few new T cells.

In TCRdb, the RT-PCR reads were re-called with MiXCR into one record per CDR3 protein. Of 300,000 to 350,000 distinct CDR3 sequences detected, around a fifth appear once; the ten largest clones hold 9.5% to 13%. The chain carries TRBV19 and TRBJ1-1, with D perhaps TRBD1 (5 bases). Sequenced here: PBMCs from blood, sampled 21 months after vaccination. This TCR was sampled from a man between 50 and 69 years old who received an inactivated influenza vaccine. The CDR3 loop reads CASSPWAGLPTEAFF. In DNA, the CDR3 is TGTGCCAGTAGTCCCTGGGCAGGGCTCCCCACTGAAGCTTTCTTT.